This TCR beta chain was profiled in a study of a mutant IDH1 vaccine in newly diagnosed glioma. Study background: Treated individuals were 62.5% male and 37.5% female, averaging roughly 44 years of age.

The germline V gene has CDR1 SGHAT and CDR2 FQNNGV. V lost 4 bases and J lost 5, with 14 bases in between. The CDR3 extends over 14 amino acids. Some clones are missing from TCRdb's copy, which holds only in-frame ones; the method was immunoSEQ multiplex PCR. The sample lists 25,000 or so clones, roughly three quarters seen once, with 6% to 8% in the top ten. Notes on this clone: Its antigen is still unknown.

Time point of the sample: week 5, during vaccination. The content of each vaccine dose was 300 ug of mutant IDH1 20-mer peptide, and topical imiquimod accompanied it. The donors had new WHO grade 3 or 4 astrocytomas; these were IDH1-mutant and ATRX-lost. The specimen was PBMCs, collected from a glioma patient whose treatment included an IDH1 peptide vaccine. This TCR was recovered from a man between 35 and 55 years old with glioma. Some clones in this sample may be carry-over from other donors' samples. This sequence joins TRBV11-2 and TRBJ1-1; D ambiguous. For the CDR3, the DNA is TGTGCCAGCAGCTCTACCCGAGGGAATACTGAAGCTTTCTTT. Amino acid sequence: CASSSTRGNTEAFF.